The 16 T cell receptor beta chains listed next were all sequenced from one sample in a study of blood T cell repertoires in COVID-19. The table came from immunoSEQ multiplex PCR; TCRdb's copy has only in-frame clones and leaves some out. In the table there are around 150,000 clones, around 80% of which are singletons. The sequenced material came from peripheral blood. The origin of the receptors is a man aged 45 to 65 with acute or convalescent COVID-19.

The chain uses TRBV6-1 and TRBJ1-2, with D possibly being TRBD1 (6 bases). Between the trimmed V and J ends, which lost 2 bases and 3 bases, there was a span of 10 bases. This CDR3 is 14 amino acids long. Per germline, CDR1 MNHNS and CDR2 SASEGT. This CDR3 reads CASSESQGYYGYTF. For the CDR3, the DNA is TGTGCCAGCAGTGAATCACAGGGCTACTATGGCTACACCTTC.

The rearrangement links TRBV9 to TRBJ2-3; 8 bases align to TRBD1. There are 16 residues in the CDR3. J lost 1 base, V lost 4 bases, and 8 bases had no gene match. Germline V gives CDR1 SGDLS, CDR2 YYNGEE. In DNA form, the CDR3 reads TGTGCCAGCAGCCCACGACAGGGGCTCGGCACAGATACGCAGTATTTT. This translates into CASSPRQGLGTDTQYF.

The CDR3 is CASSWRANSGNTIYF. As DNA, the CDR3 is TGTGCCAGCAGCTGGAGGGCAAACTCTGGAAACACCATATATTTT. V gene TRBV11-2 combines with J gene TRBJ1-3; unclear D gene. The CDR3 runs to 15 residues. Between the trimmed V and J ends, which lost 4 bases and 0 bases, there was a span of 10 bases. The germline V gene encodes CDR1 SGHAT and CDR2 FQNNGV. Full variable domain (remainder filled in from reference TRBV11-2 and TRBJ1-3): EAGVAQSPRYKIIEKRQSVAFWCNPISGHATLYWYQQILGQGPKLLIQFQNNGVVDDSQLPKDRFSAERLKGVDSTLKIQPAKLEDSAVYLCASSWRANSGNTIYFGEGSWLTVV.

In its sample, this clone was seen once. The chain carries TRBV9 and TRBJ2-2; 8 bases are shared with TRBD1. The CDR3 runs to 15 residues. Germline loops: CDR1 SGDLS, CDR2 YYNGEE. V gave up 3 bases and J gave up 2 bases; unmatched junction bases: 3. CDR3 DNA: TGTGCCAGCAGCGGGGGACAGGACAACACCGGGGAGCTGTTTTTT. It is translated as CASSGGQDNTGELFF.

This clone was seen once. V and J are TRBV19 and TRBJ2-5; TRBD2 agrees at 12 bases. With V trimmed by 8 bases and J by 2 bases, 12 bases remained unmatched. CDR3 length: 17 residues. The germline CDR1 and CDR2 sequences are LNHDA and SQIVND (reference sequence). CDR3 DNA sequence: TGTGCCAGTCTAGAAACTAGCGGGGGGAGGGAGCAAGAGACCCAGTACTTC. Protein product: CASLETSGGREQETQYF.

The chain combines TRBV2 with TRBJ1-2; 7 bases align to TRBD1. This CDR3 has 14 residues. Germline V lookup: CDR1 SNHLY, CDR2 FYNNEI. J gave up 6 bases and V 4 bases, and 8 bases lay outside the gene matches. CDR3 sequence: CASSVFTGAHGYTF. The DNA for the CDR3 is TGTGCCAGCAGTGTATTTACAGGGGCCCATGGCTACACCTTC.

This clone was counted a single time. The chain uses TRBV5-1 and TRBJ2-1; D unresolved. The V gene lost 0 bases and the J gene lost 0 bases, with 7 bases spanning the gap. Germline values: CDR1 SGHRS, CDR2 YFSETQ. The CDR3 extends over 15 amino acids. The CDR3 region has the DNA TGCGCCAGCAGCTTGGAACCCAGCTCCTACAATGAGCAGTTCTTC. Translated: CASSLEPSSYNEQFF. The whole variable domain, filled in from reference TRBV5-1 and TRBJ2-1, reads KAGVTQTPRYLIKTRGQQVTLSCSPISGHRSVSWYQQTPGQGLQFLFEYFSETQRNKGNFPGRFSGRQFSNSRSEMNVSTLELGDSALYLCASSLEPSSYNEQFFGPGTRLTVL.

CDR3 sequence reads: CASSQDPGVQETQYF. DNA of the CDR3: TGCGCCAGCAGCCAAGATCCGGGGGTGCAAGAGACCCAGTACTTC. The rearrangement links TRBV4-1 to TRBJ2-5, with a possible D match to TRBD2 (6 bases). Germline assignment: CDR1 MGHRA and CDR2 YSYEKL. The V end lost 0 bases, the J end lost 2 bases, and 10 bases lay between the germline ends. The CDR3 is 15 residues long.

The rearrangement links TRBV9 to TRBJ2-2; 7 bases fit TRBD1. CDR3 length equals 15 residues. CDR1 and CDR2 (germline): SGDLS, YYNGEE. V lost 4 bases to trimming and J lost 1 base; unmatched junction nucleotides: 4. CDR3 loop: CASSTRTGNTGELFF. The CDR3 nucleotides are TGTGCCAGCAGCACCCGGACAGGGAACACCGGGGAGCTGTTTTTT.

The DNA for the CDR3 is TGTGCCAGCAGTTACGGGCAGGGTGTCTACAATGAGCAGTTCTTC. Protein sequence: CASSYGQGVYNEQFF. V gene TRBV6-2 or TRBV6-3 combines with J gene TRBJ2-1; a possible D gene is TRBD1 (5 bases). The CDR3 is made up of 15 amino acids. Trimming took off 2 bases at V and 3 bases at J, with 11 bases between the two ends. CDR1 and CDR2 (germline): MNHEY, SVGEGT.

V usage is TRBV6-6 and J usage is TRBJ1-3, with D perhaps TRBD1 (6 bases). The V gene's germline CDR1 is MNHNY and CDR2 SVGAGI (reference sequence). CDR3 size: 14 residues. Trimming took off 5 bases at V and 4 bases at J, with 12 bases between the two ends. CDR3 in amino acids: CASSTGQSGNTIYF. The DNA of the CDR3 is TGTGCCAGCAGTACAGGGCAATCCGGAAACACCATATATTTT.

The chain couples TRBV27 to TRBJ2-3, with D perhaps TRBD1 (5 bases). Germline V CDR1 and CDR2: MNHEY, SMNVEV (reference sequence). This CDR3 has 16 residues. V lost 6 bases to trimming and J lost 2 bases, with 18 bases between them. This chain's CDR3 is CASSKGDTGYTDTQYF. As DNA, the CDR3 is TGTGCCAGCAGCAAAGGGGATACCGGGTACACAGATACGCAGTATTTT.

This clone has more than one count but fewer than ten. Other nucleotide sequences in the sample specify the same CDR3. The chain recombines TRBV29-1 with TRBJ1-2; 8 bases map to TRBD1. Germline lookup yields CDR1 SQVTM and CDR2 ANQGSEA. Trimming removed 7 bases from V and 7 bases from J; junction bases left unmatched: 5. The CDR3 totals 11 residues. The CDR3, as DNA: TGCAGCGAAAAAACAGGGGGTGGCTACACCTTC. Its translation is CSEKTGGGYTF.

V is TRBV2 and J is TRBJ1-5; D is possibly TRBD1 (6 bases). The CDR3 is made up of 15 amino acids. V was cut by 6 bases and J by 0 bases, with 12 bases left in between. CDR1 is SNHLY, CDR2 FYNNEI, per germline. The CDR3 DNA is TGTGCCAGCAGGGCAGGGGACCTTAGCAATCAGCCCCAGCATTTT. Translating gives CASRAGDLSNQPQHF.

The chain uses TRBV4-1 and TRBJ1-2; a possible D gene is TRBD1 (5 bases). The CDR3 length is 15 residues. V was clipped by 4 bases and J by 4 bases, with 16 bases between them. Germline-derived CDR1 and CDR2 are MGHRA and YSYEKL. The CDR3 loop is CASSPTQGGSYGYTF. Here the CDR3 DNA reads TGCGCCAGCAGCCCCACGCAGGGAGGGTCCTATGGCTACACCTTC.

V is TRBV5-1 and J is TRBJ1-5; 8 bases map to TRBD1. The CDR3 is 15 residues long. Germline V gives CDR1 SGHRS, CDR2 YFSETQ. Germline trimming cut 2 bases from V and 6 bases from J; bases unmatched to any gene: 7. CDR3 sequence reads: CASSLSGGVAQPQHF. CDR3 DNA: TGCGCCAGCAGCTTATCAGGGGGCGTTGCTCAGCCCCAGCATTTT.